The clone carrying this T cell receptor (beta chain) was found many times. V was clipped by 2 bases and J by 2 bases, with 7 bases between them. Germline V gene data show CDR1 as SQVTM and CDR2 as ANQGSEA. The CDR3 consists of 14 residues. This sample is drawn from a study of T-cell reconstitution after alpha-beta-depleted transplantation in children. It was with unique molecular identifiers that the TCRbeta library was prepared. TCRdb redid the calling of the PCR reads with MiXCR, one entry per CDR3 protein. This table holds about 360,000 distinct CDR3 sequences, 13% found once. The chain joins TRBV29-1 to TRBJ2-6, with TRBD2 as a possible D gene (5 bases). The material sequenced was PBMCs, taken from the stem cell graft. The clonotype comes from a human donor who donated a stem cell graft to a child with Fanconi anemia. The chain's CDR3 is CSVEREPGANVLTF. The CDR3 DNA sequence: TGCAGCGTTGAAAGGGAGCCTGGGGCCAACGTCCTGACTTTC.